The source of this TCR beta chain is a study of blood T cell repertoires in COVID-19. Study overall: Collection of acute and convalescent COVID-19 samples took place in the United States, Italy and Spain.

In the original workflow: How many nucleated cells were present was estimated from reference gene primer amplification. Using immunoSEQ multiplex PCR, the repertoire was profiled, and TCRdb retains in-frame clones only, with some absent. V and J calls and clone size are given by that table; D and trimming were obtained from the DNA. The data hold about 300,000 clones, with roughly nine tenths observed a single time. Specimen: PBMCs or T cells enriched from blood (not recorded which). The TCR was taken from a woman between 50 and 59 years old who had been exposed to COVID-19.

The CDR3 region is CASSQGGTGAPIEAFF. DNA for the CDR3: TGTGCCAGCAGTCAGGGGGGGACAGGGGCCCCAATTGAAGCTTTCTTT. The genes are TRBV5-4 and TRBJ1-1; 10 nucleotides agree with TRBD1. This CDR3 is 16 amino acids long. V shed 5 bases and J 7 bases; nucleotides not matched to a gene: 14. Germline assignment: CDR1 SGHNT and CDR2 YYREEE (reference sequence).